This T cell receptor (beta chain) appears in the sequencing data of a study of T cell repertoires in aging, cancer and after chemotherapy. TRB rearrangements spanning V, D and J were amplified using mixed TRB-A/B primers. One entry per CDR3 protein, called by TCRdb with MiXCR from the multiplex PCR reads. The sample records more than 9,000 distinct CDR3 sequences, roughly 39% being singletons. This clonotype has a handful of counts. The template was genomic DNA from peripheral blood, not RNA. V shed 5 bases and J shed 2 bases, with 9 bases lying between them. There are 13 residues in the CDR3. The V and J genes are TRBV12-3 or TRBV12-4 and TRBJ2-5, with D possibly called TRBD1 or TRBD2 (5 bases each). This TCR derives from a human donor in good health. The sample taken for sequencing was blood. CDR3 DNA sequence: TGTGCCAGCAGTAGGGACGGTCAAGAGACCCAGTACTTC. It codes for CASSRDGQETQYF.